These 28 T cell receptor beta chains were all obtained from the same sample, sequenced in a study of T-cell memory formation after mild COVID-19. One entry per CDR3 protein results from TCRdb running MiXCR on the 5' RACE reads. The sample yields around 340,000 distinct CDR3 sequences, 10% to 15% seen once. Sequencing used PBMCs or a T cell subset sorted from them (not recorded which). These TCRs come from a man in his late teens or twenties who had mild COVID-19 (a few samples of this study predate the infection). Cell type and time point are not known.

This chain connects TRBV5-1 to TRBJ2-7; possible D gene TRBD2, 6 bases. Per germline, CDR1 SGHRS and CDR2 YFSETQ. V lost 5 bases, J lost 7 bases, and 7 bases lay in between. The CDR3 has 10 residues. The CDR3 bases are TGCGCCAGCAGGGGAGGAGAGCAGTACGTC. It translates to CASRGGEQYV.

This clonotype was counted ten times or more. The V and J genes are TRBV3-1 and TRBJ2-7; maybe TRBD1 (6 bases). The CDR3 contains 15 residues. Per the germline V gene, CDR1 is LGHDT and CDR2 is YNNKEL (reference sequence). Trimming shortened V by 4 bases and J by 0 bases, and 13 bases separated the two germline ends. The CDR3, as DNA: TGTGCCAGCAGCCCCTGGGGGCAGCTCTCCTACGAGCAGTACTTC. This codes for CASSPWGQLSYEQYF.

This chain joins TRBV6-1 and TRBJ1-2, with 8 nucleotides matching TRBD1. J lost 8 bases, V lost 8 bases, and 10 bases had no gene match. The CDR3 spans 13 residues. The germline V gene encodes CDR1 MNHNS and CDR2 SASEGT. The DNA for the CDR3 is TGTGCCAGCCGTCGCCCCGGACAGGGAGGCTACACCTTC. Protein sequence: CASRRPGQGGYTF.

The sample holds many counts of this clonotype. This chain connects TRBV12-3 or TRBV12-4 to TRBJ1-2; TRBD1 matches 9 bases. J gave up 5 bases and V 6 bases, and 4 bases lay outside the gene matches. The CDR3 extends over 13 amino acids. The CDR3 sequence: CASSAGQGYGYTF. The CDR3 region has the DNA TGTGCCAGCAGCGCGGGACAGGGTTATGGCTACACCTTC.

This clonotype was counted a few times. This chain links TRBV20-1 with TRBJ1-3; weak D call: TRBD1 (6 bases). Germline values: CDR1 DFQATT, CDR2 SNEGSKA (reference sequence). The V gene lost 3 bases and the J gene lost 2 bases, with 11 bases spanning the gap. The length of the CDR3 is 14 residues. The CDR3 region is CSARGGTTGNTIYF. The CDR3 DNA follows: TGCAGTGCTAGGGGGGGGACAACTGGAAACACCATATATTTT.

The gene calls are TRBV4-3 and TRBJ2-3, with D maybe TRBD1 (5 bases). The germline V and J ends were trimmed by 4 bases and 7 bases, with 9 bases remaining between them. The germline V gene has CDR1 LGHNA and CDR2 YSLEER. The CDR3 has 12 residues. The CDR3 DNA follows: TGCGCCAGCAGCCGCTGGGGCCATACGCAGTATTTT. It yields the protein CASSRWGHTQYF.

The chain employs TRBV6-2 or TRBV6-3 and TRBJ2-6; tentative D call: TRBD1 (6 bases). The V gene lost 5 bases and the J gene lost 1 base, with 12 bases spanning the gap. Per the germline V gene, CDR1 is MNHEY and CDR2 is SVGEGT. The CDR3 has 16 residues. The CDR3 is CASSKMGASGANVLTF. As DNA, the CDR3 is TGTGCCAGCAGTAAGATGGGGGCTTCTGGGGCCAACGTCCTGACTTTC.

This chain uses TRBV6-5 with TRBJ1-3; the D gene is possibly TRBD1 (5 bases). Trimming pared 6 bases from V and 0 bases from J, leaving 12 bases between. CDR3 length: 15 residues. CDR1 MNHEY and CDR2 SVGAGI come from the germline V gene. Here the CDR3 DNA reads TGTGCCAGCAGGATGGGACTGGACTCTGGAAACACCATATATTTT. This translates into CASRMGLDSGNTIYF.

This clonotype was seen once. Written as DNA, the CDR3 is TGTGCCAGCAGCTTAGCGGTCGGGATGGGTCCCCTCCACTTT. It codes for CASSLAVGMGPLHF. V gene TRBV7-9 combines with J gene TRBJ1-6; the D is unclear. CDR3 size: 14 residues. Germline CDR1 is SEHNR and CDR2 is FQNEAQ (reference sequence). V was cut by 0 bases and J by 13 bases, with 13 bases left in between.

This clonotype was counted a few times. The rearrangement links TRBV7-2 to TRBJ1-1; the D is unclear. The germline V gene encodes CDR1 SGHTA and CDR2 FQGNSA. The V gene lost 5 bases and the J gene lost 7 bases, with 8 bases spanning the gap. The CDR3 spans 11 residues. The CDR3 nucleotides read TGTGCCAGCAGCCCGCAAAATGAAGCTTTCTTT. Protein product: CASSPQNEAFF.

This clonotype was detected a few times. This chain uses TRBV15 with TRBJ2-4, with 10 bases lining up with TRBD2. Germline-derived CDR1 and CDR2 are LNHNV and YYDKDF (reference sequence). V was clipped by 3 bases and J by 11 bases; unmatched bases: 4. The CDR3 has 13 residues. The CDR3 spells CATSRSGGDLQYF. The CDR3 nucleotides read TGTGCCACCAGCAGGAGCGGGGGGGATCTTCAGTACTTC.

This clonotype was observed a few times. The rearrangement uses TRBV7-9 and TRBJ2-5, with D possibly TRBD2 on 6 matching bases. Germline V gives CDR1 SEHNR, CDR2 FQNEAQ (reference sequence). The CDR3 covers 13 residues. The V and J ends lost 6 bases and 4 bases respectively, with 12 bases between them. CDR3 nucleotides: TGTGCCAGCAGGCCCGGCGGGGTAGAGACCCAGTACTTC. It specifies CASRPGGVETQYF.

There are a few counts of this clonotype. The chain uses TRBV5-1 and TRBJ2-6, with D possibly TRBD2 on 7 matching bases. CDR3 length: 18 residues. CDR1 is SGHRS, CDR2 YFSETQ, per germline. V lost 5 bases and J 0 bases, leaving 18 bases between the germline ends. The CDR3 reads CASSSQAGASSGANVLTF. CDR3 nucleotides: TGCGCCAGCAGTTCTCAGGCGGGGGCGAGCTCTGGGGCCAACGTCCTGACTTTC. The variable domain in full, completed from reference TRBV5-1 and TRBJ2-6, reads KAGVTQTPRYLIKTRGQQVTLSCSPISGHRSVSWYQQTPGQGLQFLFEYFSETQRNKGNFPGRFSGRQFSNSRSEMNVSTLELGDSALYLCASSSQAGASSGANVLTFGAGSRLTVL.

This clonotype showed up just a few times. The J gene is TRBJ2-1, the V gene TRBV24-1; D is ambiguous. CDR1 and CDR2 (germline): KGHDR, SFDVKD. The CDR3 runs to 12 residues. Trimming took 5 bases from V and 7 from J, leaving 8 bases between them. The DNA of the CDR3 is TGTGCCACCAGTGGGAGCGTTAATGAGCAGTTCTTC. Translation gives CATSGSVNEQFF.

This clonotype has more than one count but fewer than ten. The V gene is TRBV15, the J gene TRBJ2-2; D is perhaps TRBD1 (6 bases). Between the trimmed V and J ends, which lost 5 bases and 5 bases, there was a span of 12 bases. Per the germline V gene, CDR1 is LNHNV and CDR2 is YYDKDF (reference sequence). The CDR3 contains 14 residues. CDR3 residues: CATSGRTGTGELFF. The DNA for the CDR3 is TGTGCCACCAGCGGACGCACAGGGACCGGGGAGCTGTTTTTT.

The chain uses TRBV12-3 or TRBV12-4 and TRBJ1-1; no clear D. Deletions cut 5 bases from V and 0 bases from J, with 10 bases between. The CDR3 contains 14 residues. This CDR3 is CASSPQYLNTEAFF. The CDR3 DNA reads TGTGCCAGCAGTCCCCAGTACTTGAACACTGAAGCTTTCTTT.

This clonotype was detected many times. The chain links TRBV12-3 or TRBV12-4 to TRBJ1-2, with 8 bases aligning to TRBD1. The J segment lost 6 bases and the V segment lost 6 bases, leaving 9 bases of the junction unmatched. This CDR3 comprises 14 residues. CDR3 in amino acids: CASSEPQGAHGYTF. The CDR3 nucleotides read TGTGCCAGCAGCGAACCCCAGGGGGCTCATGGCTACACCTTC.

This clonotype appeared a few times. The chain recombines TRBV7-9 with TRBJ1-1; no clear D. From germline, CDR1 is SEHNR and CDR2 FQNEAQ (reference sequence). This CDR3 comprises 12 residues. V lost 1 base and J 5 bases, leaving 5 bases between the germline ends. The CDR3 DNA sequence: TGTGCCAGCAGCTTAGACGCGACTGAAGCTTTCTTT. Protein product: CASSLDATEAFF. The whole variable domain, filled in from reference TRBV7-9 and TRBJ1-1, reads DTGVSQNPRHKITKRGQNVTFRCDPISEHNRLYWYRQTLGQGPEFLTYFQNEAQLEKSRLLSDRFSAERPKGSFSTLEIQRTEQGDSAMYLCASSLDATEAFFGQGTRLTVV.

The V and J genes are TRBV28 and TRBJ2-4; TRBD1 matches 9 bases. The CDR3 sequence is 13 residues long. Germline V gene sequence: CDR1 MDHEN, CDR2 SYDVKM. J was trimmed by 8 bases and V by 5 bases; bases with no gene match: 4. This CDR3 is CASSPTGGDIQYF. CDR3 bases: TGTGCCAGCAGTCCGACAGGGGGGGACATTCAGTACTTC.

This chain links TRBV4-2 with TRBJ2-1; TRBD2 matches at 8 bases. The CDR3 extends over 16 amino acids. Trimming cost V 2 bases and J 0 bases; bases outside gene matches: 3. CDR1 and CDR2 from the germline V gene are LGHNA and YNFKEQ. As DNA, the CDR3 is TGTGCCAGCAGCCAACTTGGACTAGCCTCCTACAATGAGCAGTTCTTC. Protein product: CASSQLGLASYNEQFF.

The J gene is TRBJ2-7, the V gene TRBV2; 12 bases are shared with TRBD2. The V gene end was trimmed by 6 bases and the J gene end by 5 bases; junction bases not matched to a gene: 8. Germline V gene lookup returns CDR1 SNHLY and CDR2 FYNNEI. The CDR3 has 15 residues. The chain's CDR3 is CASRGGLAGSDEQYF. For the CDR3, the DNA is TGTGCCAGCAGGGGAGGACTAGCGGGGTCTGACGAGCAGTACTTC. Together with reference TRBV2 and TRBJ2-7, the CDR3 gives the full variable domain: EPEVTQTPSHQVTQMGQEVILRCVPISNHLYFYWYRQILGQKVEFLVSFYNNEISEKSEIFDDQFSVERPDGSNFTLKIRSTKLEDSAMYFCASRGGLAGSDEQYFGPGTRLTVT.

V gene TRBV7-2 combines with J gene TRBJ1-4; no clear D gene. Germline CDR1 reads SGHTA; CDR2 reads FQGNSA. Between the trimmed V and J ends, which lost 4 bases and 0 bases, there was a span of 15 bases. The CDR3 length is 17 residues. The chain's CDR3 is CASSSPTLAATNEKLFF. The CDR3 region has the DNA TGTGCCAGCAGCTCACCTACGTTGGCGGCAACTAATGAAAAACTGTTTTTT.

This clonotype has a handful of counts. The V call is TRBV2, the J call TRBJ2-2; 9 nucleotides line up with TRBD1. CDR3 length equals 14 residues. The germline gives CDR1 SNHLY, CDR2 FYNNEI. After removal of 4 bases from V and 3 bases from J, the junction contained 0 bases not matched to a gene. CDR3 nucleotides: TGTGCCAGCAGTGGGGACAGGGACACCGGGGAGCTGTTTTTT. It translates to CASSGDRDTGELFF.

This clonotype has only a few counts. The chain combines TRBV10-3 with TRBJ1-1, with D possibly matching TRBD1 (6 bases). Trimming stripped 4 bases from V and 1 base from J, with 10 bases between. Germline CDR1 reads ENHRY; CDR2 reads SYGVKD. The CDR3 is 14 amino acids. CDR3 amino acids: CAISVRGSNTEAFF. In DNA, the CDR3 is TGTGCCATCAGTGTTAGGGGGTCGAACACTGAAGCTTTCTTT.

This clonotype has a count of ten or more. The V gene is TRBV7-2, the J gene TRBJ2-3, with D perhaps matching TRBD1 or TRBD2 (5 bases each). Germline CDR1 is SGHTA and CDR2 is FQGNSA. Trimming removed 6 bases from V and 6 bases from J, with 16 bases in between. The CDR3 has 14 residues. In DNA form, the CDR3 reads TGTGCCAGCAGTCTGGACGGGACCCTTGATACGCAGTATTTT. This translates into CASSLDGTLDTQYF.

The rearrangement uses TRBV5-1 and TRBJ2-4, with 12 bases identical to TRBD2. V shed 3 bases, J shed 7 bases, and the junction held 2 bases outside the gene matches. This CDR3 has 14 residues. Per germline, CDR1 SGHRS and CDR2 YFSETQ. CDR3 loop: CASSYGTSGNIQYF. The CDR3 DNA is TGCGCCAGCAGCTACGGGACTAGCGGGAACATTCAGTACTTC.

The chain recombines TRBV7-2 with TRBJ2-3; 9 nucleotides align to TRBD2. This CDR3 is 16 amino acids long. Looked up from germline, CDR1 is SGHTA and CDR2 is FQGNSA. V lost 4 bases, J lost 1 base, and 6 bases stayed unmatched. The CDR3 loop reads CASSSPASGGTDTQYF. In DNA, the CDR3 is TGTGCCAGCAGCTCCCCCGCTAGCGGGGGCACAGATACGCAGTATTTT.

The J gene is TRBJ2-5, the V gene TRBV6-2 or TRBV6-3; D remains ambiguous. The length of the CDR3 is 12 residues. The germline V gene has CDR1 MNHEY and CDR2 SVGEGT. The V gene lost 2 bases and the J gene lost 13 bases, with 14 bases spanning the gap. The CDR3, as DNA: TGTGCCAGCAGTTACGCGGACCGTGTCGGGTACTTC. Encoded protein: CASSYADRVGYF.